This TCR beta chain derives from a study of blood T cell repertoires in COVID-19. Study in general: Acute and convalescent COVID-19 samples came from the United States, Italy and Spain. T cells, B-cell-depleted T cells, or PBMCs provided the cDNA or gDNA that served as material.

In the study's own analysis: Reference gene primer amplification gave nucleated cell count estimates. The data were produced by immunoSEQ multiplex PCR, yet TCRdb's version contains in-frame clones alone and is incomplete. V and J calls plus clone size are reproduced from that table; the DNA served to infer D and trimming. Among about 76,000 clones listed, 75% to 90% were seen once. Germline assignment: CDR1 MGHDK and CDR2 SYGVNS. Trimming removed 3 bases from V and 3 bases from J, with 15 bases in between. This CDR3 spans 15 amino acids. The sample taken for sequencing was peripheral blood. The chain couples TRBV25-1 to TRBJ2-7; D is perhaps TRBD2 (6 bases). The sequence was collected from a human donor in a cohort sampled during active COVID-19. CDR3: CASSERFGGNYEQYF. CDR3 nucleotide sequence: TGTGCCAGCAGTGAGAGGTTTGGCGGGAACTACGAGCAGTACTTC.